This TCR beta chain came from a study of chemoradiotherapy in HPV16-positive cancers. Overall study context: Functional T-cell assays on two HPV16-positive patients' cells defined candidate HPV-specific clones and common TCR motifs. The study's findings and limits: For HPV16-positive patients, expanding HPV-responsive T cells associated with longer recurrence-free survival.

Libraries were prepared by immunoSEQ multiplex PCR; TCRdb keeps only in-frame clonotypes and omits some of them. Here the sample spans 5,500 to 8,000 clones, roughly 80% being singletons. With regard to this clone: The antigen is undetermined.

Over chemoradiotherapy, repertoires were sampled more than once. This receptor was taken from a human donor with HPV-associated anogenital cancer. The sample was taken from a patient who underwent chemoradiotherapy.

The CDR3 reads CASTRFWGFSSYNEQFF. Written as DNA, the CDR3 is TGTGCCAGCACCCGATTTTGGGGGTTCAGCTCCTACAATGAGCAGTTCTTC. The chain is built from TRBV13 and TRBJ2-1; D is tentatively TRBD1 or TRBD2 (5 bases each). V shed 7 bases and J shed 0 bases, with 19 bases lying between them. Germline V CDR1 and CDR2: PRHDT, FYEKMQ (reference sequence). The CDR3 loop spans 17 amino acids. Based on the CDR3 plus reference TRBV13 and TRBJ2-1, the full variable domain is AAGVIQSPRHLIKEKRETATLKCYPIPRHDTVYWYQQGPGQDPQFLISFYEKMQSDKGSIPDRFSAQQFSDYHSELNMSSLELGDSALYFCASTRFWGFSSYNEQFFGPGTRLTVL.